This T cell receptor (beta chain) was observed in a study of vaccination effects on CD4 cells after COVID-19. Findings and caveats of the study: Convalescent patients were scarce in the study, and it lacked early post-infection timepoints.

TCRdb's table, derived via immunoSEQ multiplex PCR, lists solely in-frame clones and lacks some. The data hold 35,000 to 55,000 clones, with roughly two thirds observed a single time. With regard to this clone: Its specificity is not known.

CD4+ T cells specific for antigen were expanded with viral peptide pools by the ViraFEST assay before sequencing. CD4+ T cell isolation took place after 10 days of culture. PCR-confirmed SARS-CoV-2 infection occurred in the person between March and December 2020. This CDR3 is built from 15 residues. Losses at the gene ends were 2 bases for V and 4 bases for J; bases not matched to a gene: 5. Germline V gene sequence: CDR1 MNHEY, CDR2 SVGAGI. This receptor was obtained from a human donor who had a prior SARS-CoV-2 infection. The V and J genes are TRBV6-5 and TRBJ1-3, with 7 bases that match TRBD1. Sequenced material: CD4+ T cells from PBMCs cultured with a peptide pool, taken before COVID-19 vaccination. CDR3 sequence: CASSYGTVRGNTIYF. In DNA, the CDR3 is TGTGCCAGCAGTTACGGGACAGTGCGCGGAAACACCATATATTTT.